These 9 T cell receptor beta chains came from one sample sequenced in a study of control samples from healthy donors and cancer patients. Some clones are missing from TCRdb's copy, which holds only in-frame ones; the method was immunoSEQ multiplex PCR. Of just over 150,000 clones in the sample, around nine tenths were seen once. The sequencing sample was made of blood. The source of these receptors is a man aged 25-45 years in good health.

The chain employs TRBV28 and TRBJ2-7; the D gene is possibly TRBD2 (6 bases). This CDR3 is built from 11 residues. In germline, CDR1 is MDHEN, CDR2 SYDVKM. V was clipped by 10 bases and J by 3 bases, with 10 bases between them. CDR3 loop: CATGLYYEQYF. In nucleotides, the CDR3 is TGTGCCACCGGACTATACTACGAGCAGTACTTC.

The chain joins TRBV6-5 to TRBJ1-4, with a tentative D call TRBD1 (5 bases). V lost 10 bases to trimming and J lost 8 bases, with 23 bases between them. Germline V gene sequence: CDR1 MNHEY, CDR2 SVGAGI. The CDR3 runs to 15 residues. CDR3 nucleotides: TGTGCCACCGCCCTAAGGGGCCACCCTTGGGAAAAACTGTTTTTT. Its protein product is CATALRGHPWEKLFF.

The V call is TRBV2, the J call TRBJ1-5, with D unresolved. Germline lookup yields CDR1 SNHLY and CDR2 FYNNEI. The CDR3 runs 14 residues. V shed 8 bases and J shed 1 base, with 12 bases lying between them. This chain's CDR3 is CASGEAVSNQPQHF. The CDR3 DNA reads TGTGCCAGCGGGGAGGCGGTAAGCAATCAGCCCCAGCATTTT.

The gene calls are TRBV30 and TRBJ1-2; TRBD1 matches 8 bases. The CDR3 consists of 12 residues. The V gene end was trimmed by 3 bases and the J gene end by 6 bases; junction bases not matched to a gene: 3. Looked up from germline, CDR1 is GTSNPN and CDR2 is SVGIG (reference sequence). For the CDR3, the DNA is TGTGCCTGGAGCGGACAGGGAGATGGCTACACCTTC. It encodes CAWSGQGDGYTF.

V gene TRBV6-6 combines with J gene TRBJ1-5; unclear D gene. The germline V and J ends were trimmed by 2 bases and 6 bases, with 17 bases remaining between them. Per germline, CDR1 MNHNY and CDR2 SVGAGI (reference sequence). The CDR3 extends over 16 amino acids. The chain's CDR3 is CASSYRTLREAQPQHF. DNA for the CDR3: TGTGCCAGCAGTTACCGGACCCTGAGGGAGGCTCAGCCCCAGCATTTT.

The sample holds one count of this clone. The chain joins TRBV19 to TRBJ1-4; 9 nucleotides align to TRBD1. With V trimmed by 5 bases and J by 1 base, 5 bases remained unmatched. CDR3 length: 16 residues. CDR1 is LNHDA and CDR2 is SQIVND in the germline V gene (reference sequence). The CDR3 is CASSLPGQGTNEKLFF. The DNA of the CDR3 is TGTGCCAGTAGTTTACCGGGACAGGGAACTAATGAAAAACTGTTTTTT.

This clone was detected only once. The chain employs TRBV6-2 or TRBV6-3 and TRBJ2-3, with 7 bases that match TRBD2. Germline CDR1 MNHEY, CDR2 SVGEGT. The ends lost 5 bases at V and 3 bases at J; junction bases unmatched: 8. This CDR3 contains 15 residues. The CDR3 is CASSRPSGVTDTQYF. The CDR3 region has the DNA TGTGCCAGCAGTCGTCCGAGCGGGGTGACAGATACGCAGTATTTT.

This chain joins TRBV5-5 and TRBJ1-4, with a tentative D call TRBD1 (6 bases). Per germline, CDR1 SGHKS and CDR2 YYEKEE (reference sequence). Trimming removed 4 bases from V and 5 bases from J, with 12 bases in between. CDR3 length: 14 residues. CDR3 nucleotide sequence: TGTGCCAGCAGCCCACAGGGTCTGAATGAAAAACTGTTTTTT. It codes for CASSPQGLNEKLFF.

CDR3 sequence: CASSVSTPGQSLLRVNEQFF. Written as DNA, the CDR3 is TGTGCCAGCAGCGTAAGCACCCCGGGACAGTCCTTACTACGCGTCAATGAGCAGTTCTTC. The rearrangement joins TRBV9 to TRBJ2-1; 7 bases line up with TRBD1. V gave up 1 base and J gave up 6 bases; unmatched junction bases: 22. The CDR3 spans 20 residues. Germline V gene lookup returns CDR1 SGDLS and CDR2 YYNGEE.